The 23 T cell receptor beta chains listed next were all sequenced from one sample in a study of cytomegalovirus exposure and HLA in healthy donors. PCR primers comprised 60 Vbeta and 13 Jbeta primers. Clones were sequenced by immunoSEQ multiplex PCR, and TCRdb holds only the in-frame ones, with some missing. This table has 200,000 to 250,000 clones, around 83% appearing once. The source material was PBMCs. These receptors all stem from a woman between 45 and 60 years old in good health and CMV-seropositive.

This clone has just a few counts. The V and J genes are TRBV4-1 and TRBJ1-4, with D hard to call. In germline, CDR1 is MGHRA, CDR2 YSYEKL. CDR3 length: 12 residues. V was shortened by 0 bases and J by 8 bases, with 4 bases between the two germline ends. The CDR3 DNA sequence: TGCGCCAGCAGCCAAGACGGGGAAAAACTGTTTTTT. Protein product: CASSQDGEKLFF.

The V gene is TRBV2, the J gene TRBJ2-3, with 12 bases identical to TRBD1. CDR3 length: 18 amino acids. Germline CDR1 is SNHLY and CDR2 is FYNNEI. J lost 0 bases, V lost 6 bases, and 10 bases had no gene match. The DNA for the CDR3 is TGTGCCAGCAGGTGGCCGGGACAGGGGGCAACCAGCACAGATACGCAGTATTTT. This translates into CASRWPGQGATSTDTQYF. The full variable domain, with the rest looked up from reference TRBV2 and TRBJ2-3, is EPEVTQTPSHQVTQMGQEVILRCVPISNHLYFYWYRQILGQKVEFLVSFYNNEISEKSEIFDDQFSVERPDGSNFTLKIRSTKLEDSAMYFCASRWPGQGATSTDTQYFGPGTRLTVL.

This clone was detected a few times. DNA of the CDR3: TGCGCCAGCACGAGGACAGGTTACGATCAGCCCCAGCATTTT. This encodes CASTRTGYDQPQHF. The V gene is TRBV10-2, the J gene TRBJ1-5, with 7 nucleotides matching TRBD1. V shed 7 bases, J shed 5 bases, and the junction held 8 bases outside the gene matches. The CDR3 covers 14 residues. CDR1 is WSHSY, CDR2 SAAADI, per germline.

This clone was recorded only once. The rearrangement links TRBV7-2 to TRBJ2-5; TRBD2 matches 8 bases. Germline loops: CDR1 SGHTA, CDR2 FQGNSA. The CDR3 extends over 14 amino acids. The V gene end was trimmed by 7 bases and the J gene end by 6 bases; junction bases not matched to a gene: 10. DNA of the CDR3: TGTGCCAGCACCCTGACTAGCGATGGGAAGACCCAGTACTTC. As protein: CASTLTSDGKTQYF.

The chain recombines TRBV7-2 with TRBJ2-7; TRBD2 matches 7 bases. Germline CDR1 and CDR2: SGHTA and FQGNSA. This CDR3 region has 14 residues. With V trimmed by 7 bases and J by 0 bases, 6 bases remained unmatched. CDR3 region: CASTQGGGSYEQYF. DNA for the CDR3: TGTGCCAGCACCCAGGGCGGGGGCTCCTACGAGCAGTACTTC.

This clone was counted between two and nine times. The CDR3 DNA is TGTGCCAGCAGCTTGGATGAGGTCCCTGAAGCTTTCTTT. Amino acids: CASSLDEVPEAFF. The chain recombines TRBV5-6 with TRBJ1-1; D ambiguous. This CDR3 is built from 13 residues. CDR1 and CDR2 from the germline V gene are SGHDT and YYEEEE. V was cut by 0 bases and J by 6 bases, with 9 bases left in between.

In this sample, this clone turned up a few times. The rearrangement links TRBV6-6 to TRBJ1-6; 9 positions agree with TRBD1. The germline V gene encodes CDR1 MNHNY and CDR2 SVGAGI (reference sequence). This CDR3 has 14 residues. J was trimmed by 11 bases and V by 7 bases; bases with no gene match: 9. Here the CDR3 reads CASNWGQGRAPLHF. In DNA, the CDR3 is TGTGCCAGCAACTGGGGACAGGGAAGGGCACCCCTCCACTTT.

The V and J genes are TRBV4-1 and TRBJ1-1, with D perhaps matching TRBD1 (5 bases). The V and J ends lost 4 bases and 4 bases respectively, with 7 bases between them. From germline, CDR1 is MGHRA and CDR2 YSYEKL. The CDR3 totals 12 residues. The DNA for the CDR3 is TGCGCCAGCAGCCCAGGGTCCACTGAAGCTTTCTTT. Amino acid sequence: CASSPGSTEAFF.

This clone occurred a few times. The chain carries TRBV7-9 and TRBJ2-7; D is ambiguous. V lost 2 bases, J lost 6 bases, and 11 bases lay in between. Germline V gene data show CDR1 as SEHNR and CDR2 as FQNEAQ (reference sequence). The CDR3 is 13 residues long. CDR3 loop: CASSLSSSGEQYF. DNA for the CDR3: TGTGCCAGCAGCTTATCGTCGAGTGGCGAGCAGTACTTC.

V and J are TRBV28 and TRBJ2-5, with 7 bases that match TRBD1. The V gene's germline CDR1 is MDHEN and CDR2 SYDVKM. The CDR3 is 15 amino acids. J was trimmed by 5 bases and V by 5 bases; bases with no gene match: 11. CDR3 sequence (DNA): TGTGCCAGCAGTACCCCGACAGGGACGACGGAGACCCAGTACTTC. Translation gives CASSTPTGTTETQYF.

J is TRBJ2-7 and V is TRBV30; 8 nucleotides match TRBD1. V trimming: 2 bases; J trimming: 4 bases; junction bases outside the gene matches: 10. Germline V gene data show CDR1 as GTSNPN and CDR2 as SVGIG (reference sequence). The CDR3 extends over 15 amino acids. CDR3 nucleotide sequence: TGTGCCTGGAGTAGGGGACAGGCCCTTAGGTACGAGCAGTACTTC. This gives the protein CAWSRGQALRYEQYF.

The chain joins TRBV6-6 to TRBJ2-2, with 7 bases matching TRBD2. V lost 0 bases to trimming and J lost 1 base; unmatched junction nucleotides: 2. Germline assignment: CDR1 MNHNY and CDR2 SVGAGI (reference sequence). The CDR3 runs to 16 residues. CDR3 DNA: TGTGCCAGCAGTTACTCGTCGGGGGGGAACACCGGGGAGCTGTTTTTT. Its translation: CASSYSSGGNTGELFF.

The chain recombines TRBV19 with TRBJ1-5; the D gene is possibly TRBD1 (6 bases). Trimming pared 7 bases from V and 2 bases from J, leaving 18 bases between. The length of the CDR3 is 16 residues. Germline CDR1 reads LNHDA; CDR2 reads SQIVND (reference sequence). As DNA, the CDR3 is TGTGCCAGTAACCTGGGACAAGCCTTAGGCAATCAGCCCCAGCATTTT. It codes for CASNLGQALGNQPQHF.

This clone was seen just once. The chain is built from TRBV7-3 and TRBJ2-3, with D perhaps TRBD1 (6 bases). Looked up from germline, CDR1 is SGHTA and CDR2 is FQGTGA. The CDR3 runs to 14 residues. V was clipped by 5 bases and J by 6 bases, with 15 bases between them. The CDR3 loop is CASSIGTPGDTQYF. As DNA, the CDR3 is TGTGCCAGCAGCATCGGGACACCGGGGGATACGCAGTATTTT.

The chain is built from TRBV19 and TRBJ1-1; 9 bases align to TRBD1. Germline V CDR1 and CDR2: LNHDA, SQIVND (reference sequence). The CDR3 extends over 15 amino acids. The trim removed 4 bases at V and 2 bases at J, leaving 5 bases unmatched. The CDR3 loop is CASSTRGQGNTEAFF. The CDR3 DNA follows: TGTGCCAGTAGTACCCGGGGACAGGGAAACACTGAAGCTTTCTTT.

This rearrangement joins TRBV2 to TRBJ2-2, with 15 bases identical to TRBD2. Germline V CDR1 and CDR2: SNHLY, FYNNEI. The CDR3 spans 16 residues. The V and J ends lost 8 bases and 0 bases, in that order; junction bases with no gene match: 1. DNA of the CDR3: TGTGCCAGCCGGACTAGCGGGGGGGCGAACACCGGGGAGCTGTTTTTT. Translating it yields CASRTSGGANTGELFF.

This clone was observed a single time. The chain recombines TRBV15 with TRBJ1-4; D remains unclear. Looked up from germline, CDR1 is LNHNV and CDR2 is YYDKDF (reference sequence). Deletions cut 0 bases from V and 8 bases from J, with 10 bases between. The CDR3 is 14 amino acids. CDR3 loop: CATSRDRRLEKLFF. CDR3 nucleotide sequence: TGTGCCACCAGCAGAGACAGGAGGTTGGAAAAACTGTTTTTT.

This chain uses TRBV7-9 with TRBJ1-2; D ambiguous. The CDR3 length is 12 residues. Trimming took 2 bases from V and 3 from J, leaving 4 bases between them. CDR1 and CDR2 (germline): SEHNR, FQNEAQ (reference sequence). Here the CDR3 DNA reads TGTGCCAGCAGCTTAAACTACTATGGCTACACCTTC. The encoded protein is CASSLNYYGYTF.

The chain carries TRBV27 and TRBJ2-5; 8 nucleotides align to TRBD1. The CDR3 is made up of 15 amino acids. The junction had 4 bases not matched to a gene; V was cut back by 2 bases and J by 2 bases. In germline, CDR1 is MNHEY, CDR2 SMNVEV (reference sequence). CDR3 coding DNA: TGTGCCAGCAGTTTAGCCGGGACAGGACAAGAGACCCAGTACTTC. It yields the protein CASSLAGTGQETQYF.

V is TRBV11-2 and J is TRBJ1-4; D remains unclear. The CDR3 extends over 14 amino acids. Trimming left V 6 bases short and J 5 bases short, with 13 bases between. Germline V gives CDR1 SGHAT, CDR2 FQNNGV. In DNA form, the CDR3 reads TGTGCCAGCAGTCCTAGAGCGGGGAATGAAAAACTGTTTTTT. It codes for CASSPRAGNEKLFF. Full variable domain (outside the CDR3, taken from reference TRBV11-2 and TRBJ1-4): EAGVAQSPRYKIIEKRQSVAFWCNPISGHATLYWYQQILGQGPKLLIQFQNNGVVDDSQLPKDRFSAERLKGVDSTLKIQPAKLEDSAVYLCASSPRAGNEKLFFGSGTQLSVL.

The chain uses TRBV2 and TRBJ2-5, with D hard to call. Germline assignment: CDR1 SNHLY and CDR2 FYNNEI. The CDR3 is 14 amino acids. V was clipped by 4 bases and J by 3 bases, with 12 bases between them. CDR3 coding DNA: TGTGCCAGCAGTGTCGCCAGGCGCGAAGAGACCCAGTACTTC. Translation: CASSVARREETQYF.

J is TRBJ1-2 and V is TRBV7-2; D is ambiguous. Germline loops: CDR1 SGHTA, CDR2 FQGNSA. This CDR3 region has 14 residues. The V end was cut by 4 bases, the J end by 5 bases, with 14 bases between. The CDR3 loop is CASSSYEAGYGYTF. The DNA for the CDR3 is TGTGCCAGCAGCTCCTACGAAGCGGGATATGGCTACACCTTC.

This clone was seen only once. The chain joins TRBV11-2 to TRBJ1-4; TRBD1 might be the D (5 bases). V lost 0 bases to trimming and J lost 10 bases, with 15 bases between them. Germline CDR1 reads SGHAT; CDR2 reads FQNNGV. This CDR3 contains 15 residues. CDR3 residues: CASSLESGGRGKLFF. In nucleotides, the CDR3 is TGTGCCAGCAGCTTAGAGTCCGGGGGTAGGGGAAAACTGTTTTTT. Full variable domain (outside the CDR3, taken from reference TRBV11-2 and TRBJ1-4): EAGVAQSPRYKIIEKRQSVAFWCNPISGHATLYWYQQILGQGPKLLIQFQNNGVVDDSQLPKDRFSAERLKGVDSTLKIQPAKLEDSAVYLCASSLESGGRGKLFFGSGTQLSVL.